This is a list of T cell receptor beta chains from one sample in a study of blood T cell repertoires in COVID-19. Profiled with immunoSEQ multiplex PCR; TCRdb holds only in-frame clones, not every one. The sample consists of roughly 150,000 clones, about 81% of them appearing once. Sequencing was performed on peripheral blood. These receptors all come from a human donor in a cohort sampled during active COVID-19. Both conserved end residues are part of each CDR3. A D gene is named only where the DNA matches it firmly. Expanded clones get a size class; other rows say once, few or many, or leave the size out.

CDR3 DNA	CDR3 protein	D gene	clone size	V gene	J gene
TGTGCCATCAGCTCGACTAGCGGACAAGAGACCCAGTACTTC	CAISSTSGQETQYF	TRBD2	few	TRBV10-3	TRBJ2-5
TGCGCCAGCAGTTTCACAGGGGGCGCGTACAATGAGCAGTTCTTC	CASSFTGGAYNEQFF	TRBD1	once	TRBV5-1	TRBJ2-1
TGCGCCAGCAGCCAAGGCGGACTAGCGGACAATGAGCAGTTCTTC	CASSQGGLADNEQFF	TRBD2	.	TRBV4-3	TRBJ2-1
TGTGCCAGCAGCCAAGATGTTAGGAGCTACGAGCAGTACTTC	CASSQDVRSYEQYF	.	once	TRBV3-1/TRBV3-2	TRBJ2-7
TGTGCCAGCAGCGAGGGGGCCACCTACGAGCAGTACTTC	CASSEGATYEQYF	TRBD1	.	TRBV9	TRBJ2-7
TGTGCCAGCAACCCGGGGTCCCTTCTCGATGAGCAGTTCTTC	CASNPGSLLDEQFF	.	.	TRBV7-9	TRBJ2-1
TGTGCCAGCAGTTCTCGGACAGGGGACAAACGTGGAAACACCATATATTTT	CASSSRTGDKRGNTIYF	TRBD1	.	TRBV27	TRBJ1-3
TGTGCCAGCAGTTACGGGCAGGGGGCAAGCGAGCAGTACTTC	CASSYGQGASEQYF	TRBD1	.	TRBV6-5	TRBJ2-7
TGTGCCTGGAGCGGTCCGGGGGGATTTGGCACTGAAGCTTTCTTT	CAWSGPGGFGTEAFF	.	few	TRBV30	TRBJ1-1
TGTGCCAGCAGTTACTCGTTAGTAAACAATGAAAAACTGTTTTTT	CASSYSLVNNEKLFF	.	.	TRBV6-5	TRBJ1-4
TGTGCCAGCAGTTTAGTCCGGTACGAGCAGTACTTC	CASSLVRYEQYF	.	.	TRBV28	TRBJ2-7
TGTGCCACCAGCAGAGCCAAGACTAGTGGGAGTCTCACAGATACGCAGTATTTT	CATSRAKTSGSLTDTQYF	.	.	TRBV15	TRBJ2-3
TGTGCCAGCAGCCTACAGGGGCCGCTCCAAGAGACCCAGTACTTC	CASSLQGPLQETQYF	TRBD1	.	TRBV7-2	TRBJ2-5
TGTGCCAGCAGCCTGATAGCGGGAGGGCCTTTGACCGGGGAGCTGTTTTTT	CASSLIAGGPLTGELFF	TRBD2	.	TRBV7-6	TRBJ2-2
TGTGCCAGCAGTTTATCTGGCAGGGGAGAGCACTCACCCCTCCACTTT	CASSLSGRGEHSPLHF	.	.	TRBV27	TRBJ1-6
TGCAGCGTTGCGACTAGCGGGAGCCACAATGAGCAGTTCTTC	CSVATSGSHNEQFF	TRBD2	.	TRBV29-1	TRBJ2-1
TGTGCCAGTAGAAACCGGGACAGGGCCCCTGAAGCTTTCTTT	CASRNRDRAPEAFF	TRBD1	.	TRBV19	TRBJ1-1
TGTGCCAGCAGCTTCCCCCAGGGCGTCCACACCGGGGAGCTGTTTTTT	CASSFPQGVHTGELFF	.	.	TRBV5-5	TRBJ2-2
TGTGCCATCAAAAATCGGGGGACAGGGGGGTACGAGCAGTACTTC	CAIKNRGTGGYEQYF	TRBD1	.	TRBV19	TRBJ2-7
TGCAGCGTTGGTCAGGGTGTTAATGGCGAGCAGTACTTC	CSVGQGVNGEQYF	.	.	TRBV29-1	TRBJ2-7
TGTGCCGGCCGGGACTTCGCCTACGAGCAGTACTTC	CAGRDFAYEQYF	.	.	TRBV30	TRBJ2-7
TGTGCCAGCAGCTCGACAGGGTTCACAGATACGCAGTATTTT	CASSSTGFTDTQYF	TRBD1	.	TRBV7-2	TRBJ2-3
TGTGCCAGCAGTCCATCACAGACAGGCTACTCATTCGTCGGGGAGACCCAGTACTTC	CASSPSQTGYSFVGETQYF	.	.	TRBV27	TRBJ2-5
TGTGCCAGCTCACCAGTTTCAGGGGGAGGTCCGCCCCAGCATTTT	CASSPVSGGGPPQHF	TRBD1	few	TRBV18	TRBJ1-5